Listed here are 12 T cell receptor beta chains from one sample, sequenced in a study of shared clonotypes between healthy human individuals. Profiling relied on immunoSEQ multiplex PCR, and the TCRdb table lists in-frame clones only, not all of them. This table has under 2.5 million clones, about nine tenths appearing once. Sequences were obtained from naive CD4+ T cells from PBMCs. The subset is: CD45RA+ positively selected. The receptors were sampled from a young man in good health. Some clones in this sample may be carry-over from other donors' samples.

Points on this clone: Other DNA sequences of this sample code for an identical CDR3. The chain has TRBV5-5 and TRBJ1-5, with D possibly matching TRBD1 (5 bases). The ends were cut back, 0 bases at V and 3 bases at J, with 10 bases in the middle. Germline V CDR1 and CDR2: SGHKS, YYEKEE (reference sequence). The CDR3 covers 15 residues. Written as DNA, the CDR3 is TGTGCCAGCAGCTTGGGACAGCCCCCCAATCAGCCCCAGCATTTT. This encodes CASSLGQPPNQPQHF.

On this clone itself: The identical CDR3 is also encoded by other nucleotide sequences in the sample. This chain uses TRBV5-1 with TRBJ1-4; TRBD1 matches 7 bases. V lost 4 bases and J lost 8; bases outside the gene matches: 8. CDR1 SGHRS and CDR2 YFSETQ come from the germline V gene. The CDR3 spans 14 residues. The DNA of the CDR3 is TGCGCCAGCAGCCTGTTAGGAGGGGGCGAAAAACTGTTTTTT. It is translated as CASSLLGGGEKLFF.

The chain is built from TRBV7-9 and TRBJ2-7; TRBD2 matches 7 bases. Germline lookup yields CDR1 SEHNR and CDR2 FQNEAQ (reference sequence). V shed 5 bases, J shed 2 bases, and the junction held 9 bases outside the gene matches. The CDR3 covers 15 residues. DNA of the CDR3: TGTGCCAGCAGCCAGACGGGAGGTAGGACCTACGAGCAGTACTTC. This gives the protein CASSQTGGRTYEQYF.

The chain carries TRBV5-1 and TRBJ2-1, with 9 bases aligning to TRBD2. Trimming removed 4 bases from V and 7 bases from J; junction bases left unmatched: 12. From germline, CDR1 is SGHRS and CDR2 YFSETQ. This CDR3 has 16 residues. The CDR3 nucleotides read TGCGCCAGCAGCCTCCCCTTAGCGGGAGTTCGGAATGAGCAGTTCTTC. It yields the protein CASSLPLAGVRNEQFF.

This chain joins TRBV15 and TRBJ1-5, with 7 bases matching TRBD1. The germline V gene has CDR1 LNHNV and CDR2 YYDKDF (reference sequence). V was clipped by 9 bases and J by 0 bases; unmatched bases: 14. The CDR3 consists of 17 residues. As DNA, the CDR3 is TGTGCCACTACAAAATCCGGGACAGTTTATAGCAATCAGCCCCAGCATTTT. It encodes CATTKSGTVYSNQPQHF.

The chain has TRBV5-6 and TRBJ2-3; 11 positions agree with TRBD2. V dropped 3 bases and J dropped 4; count of bases not matched to a gene: 13. CDR3 length: 18 residues. CDR1 and CDR2 (germline): SGHDT, YYEEEE. This CDR3 reads CASSYKTLAGGQSDTQYF. Here the CDR3 DNA reads TGTGCCAGCAGCTATAAGACTCTAGCGGGAGGCCAATCAGATACGCAGTATTTT.

The chain joins TRBV7-2 to TRBJ2-7; D not certain. The CDR3 totals 14 residues. V was shortened by 7 bases and J by 2 bases, with 15 bases between the two germline ends. CDR1 SGHTA and CDR2 FQGNSA come from the germline V gene. CDR3 loop: CASIENPGPYEQYF. The CDR3 DNA reads TGTGCCAGCATCGAAAACCCCGGCCCCTACGAGCAGTACTTC.

The chain couples TRBV7-2 to TRBJ2-3; TRBD2 is a possible D gene (6 bases). Germline CDR1 and CDR2: SGHTA and FQGNSA. V lost 0 bases and J lost 3, with 10 bases in between. This CDR3 comprises 15 residues. CDR3 in DNA: TGTGCCAGCAGCTTAGCGCCTAGCGTTACAGATACGCAGTATTTT. Its protein product is CASSLAPSVTDTQYF.

The gene calls are TRBV27 and TRBJ2-3; 12 bases line up with TRBD1. V was pared by 6 bases and J by 5 bases, with 15 bases of the junction left unmatched. This CDR3 region has 18 residues. Germline V lookup: CDR1 MNHEY, CDR2 SMNVEV (reference sequence). CDR3 DNA: TGTGCCAGCAGCACCTACCTCTGGGACAGGGGGCAGCAAGATACGCAGTATTTT. Encoded protein: CASSTYLWDRGQQDTQYF.

The rearrangement links TRBV7-2 to TRBJ2-7, with 8 bases fitting TRBD1. V lost 0 bases, J lost 6 bases, and 7 bases stayed unmatched. Germline V gives CDR1 SGHTA, CDR2 FQGNSA. This CDR3 is 15 amino acids long. The CDR3 loop is CASSLASRGLAEQYF. DNA of the CDR3: TGTGCCAGCAGCTTAGCTTCCAGGGGGCTGGCCGAGCAGTACTTC.

Only one count was recorded for this clone. V and J are TRBV5-1 and TRBJ2-5; 13 nucleotides align to TRBD2. The CDR3 is made up of 16 amino acids. CDR1 and CDR2 (germline): SGHRS, YFSETQ. V dropped 1 base and J dropped 5; count of bases not matched to a gene: 5. The CDR3 is CASSLWGLAGMETQYF. Written as DNA, the CDR3 is TGCGCCAGCAGCTTGTGGGGACTAGCGGGAATGGAGACCCAGTACTTC.

V and J are TRBV6-1 and TRBJ1-5; possibly TRBD1 for D (6 bases). The CDR3 is 14 residues long. Germline CDR1 and CDR2: MNHNS and SASEGT. Trimming took 3 bases from V and 6 from J, leaving 12 bases between them. The CDR3 region has the DNA TGTGCCAGCAGTGACATACAGGGAACTCAGCCCCAGCATTTT. Its protein product is CASSDIQGTQPQHF.